Listed below are T cell receptor beta chains from one sample, sequenced in a study of cytomegalovirus exposure and HLA in healthy donors. The protocol was immunoSEQ multiplex PCR, while the TCRdb copy is restricted to in-frame clones and leaves out a portion. The table has 160,000 or so clones, 86% seen once. The sample consisted of PBMCs. These receptors were collected from a woman younger than 35 in good health and CMV-seronegative. Both conserved end residues are trimmed from each CDR3.

>TRBV5-1|TRBJ2-2|15
ASSYRLAGLGTGELF
>TRBV5-5|TRBJ2-1|14
ASSPGLAVPYNEQF
>TRBV30|TRBJ2-7|11
AWNGGGTYEQY
>TRBV2|TRBJ1-3|11
ASNANSGNTIY
>TRBV25-1|TRBJ2-1|13
ASSGASGEGGEQF
>TRBV7-6|TRBJ1-1|17
ASSLDPPRLFGRNTEAF
>TRBV5-1|TRBJ1-6|12
ASSLGTANSPLH
>TRBV28|TRBJ2-7|12
ASSFMGVSYEQY
>TRBV4-1|TRBJ2-3|13
ASSQESRGTDTQY
>TRBV29-1|TRBJ2-1|12
SVGSTGNYNEQF
>TRBV2|TRBJ1-4|11
ASKGLLDEKLF
>TRBV4-2|TRBJ1-2|14
ASSHPTGAPDYGYT
>TRBV5-1|TRBJ2-2|15
ASSWLGGPTEPGELF
>TRBV19|TRBJ1-3|15
ASSIGSGDYSGNTIY
>TRBV5-1|TRBJ2-7|12
ASSGRLSSYEQY
>TRBV5-1|TRBJ2-3|12
ASSSMTGVDTQY
>TRBV28|TRBJ1-2|12
ASSLPHRAGGYT
>TRBV2|TRBJ2-3|12
ASIGTWPHDTQY
>TRBV28|TRBJ2-5|12
ASGGGGAVETQY
>TRBV5-6|TRBJ1-2|11
ASSFKQGYGYT